Presented here are 28 T cell receptor beta chains from one specimen sequenced in a study of cytomegalovirus exposure and HLA in healthy donors. The study ran its PCR with 60 Vbeta and 13 Jbeta primers. Some clones are missing from TCRdb's copy, which holds only in-frame ones; the method was immunoSEQ multiplex PCR. The sample holds approximately 170,000 clones; about four fifths are singletons and the top ten take about 0.76%. Input material: PBMCs. These receptors came from a woman aged 18-30 years in good health and CMV-seronegative.

The chain joins TRBV11-2 to TRBJ2-1, with 15 bases that match TRBD2. Germline V gene lookup returns CDR1 SGHAT and CDR2 FQNNGV. J gave up 7 bases and V 1 base, and 5 bases lay outside the gene matches. The CDR3 is made up of 17 amino acids. Here the CDR3 reads CASSLGTSGRDRNEQFF. CDR3 sequence (DNA): TGTGCCAGCAGCTTAGGGACTAGCGGGAGGGATAGGAATGAGCAGTTCTTC.

The V gene is TRBV7-9, the J gene TRBJ1-6; D is perhaps TRBD1 (6 bases). The CDR3 spans 14 residues. V was cut by 6 bases and J by 7 bases, with 13 bases left in between. Germline lookup yields CDR1 SEHNR and CDR2 FQNEAQ (reference sequence). The CDR3 region is CASRPGEGNSPLHF. The CDR3 region has the DNA TGTGCCAGCAGGCCAGGGGAAGGCAATTCACCCCTCCACTTT.

The V and J genes are TRBV28 and TRBJ1-5, with D possibly matching TRBD1 (5 bases). Between the trimmed V and J ends, which lost 2 bases and 6 bases, there was a span of 14 bases. CDR1 and CDR2 from the germline V gene are MDHEN and SYDVKM. The CDR3 is 15 amino acids. This CDR3 reads CASSLIRQGSQPQHF. The CDR3 nucleotides read TGTGCCAGCAGTTTAATTCGCCAGGGCTCTCAGCCCCAGCATTTT. Full variable domain (outside the CDR3, taken from reference TRBV28 and TRBJ1-5): DVKVTQSSRYLVKRTGEKVFLECVQDMDHENMFWYRQDPGLGLRLIYFSYDVKMKEKGDIPEGYSVSREKKERFSLILESASTNQTSMYLCASSLIRQGSQPQHFGDGTRLSIL.

This rearrangement joins TRBV28 to TRBJ1-5; perhaps TRBD1 as D (6 bases). Trimming shortened V by 4 bases and J by 0 bases, and 13 bases separated the two germline ends. This CDR3 comprises 16 residues. Germline-derived CDR1 and CDR2 are MDHEN and SYDVKM. CDR3 coding DNA: TGTGCCAGCAGTTACAGGACAGCCGCTAGCAATCAGCCCCAGCATTTT. Protein product: CASSYRTAASNQPQHF.

On this clone itself: A junction end diverges from the germline sequence, so it may reflect a read error. CDR3 nucleotides: TGTTCCAGCAGCTTAGTGGTTGAGGGTCCCCGCTACGAGCAGTACTTC. It codes for CSSSLVVEGPRYEQYF. This chain connects TRBV7-9 to TRBJ2-7, with a weak D call TRBD2 (5 bases). The CDR3 covers 16 residues. The germline gives CDR1 SEHNR, CDR2 FQNEAQ (reference sequence).

CDR3 in amino acids: CSVGTGIGEQFF. Here the CDR3 DNA reads TGCAGCGTCGGGACAGGGATAGGTGAGCAGTTCTTC. The chain uses TRBV29-1 and TRBJ2-1; TRBD1 agrees at 9 bases. J gave up 9 bases and V 6 bases, and 6 bases lay outside the gene matches. This CDR3 region has 12 residues. Looked up from germline, CDR1 is SQVTM and CDR2 is ANQGSEA.

The chain is built from TRBV15 and TRBJ2-1; TRBD1 matches 8 bases. CDR1 and CDR2 (germline): LNHNV, YYDKDF (reference sequence). J lost 5 bases, V lost 5 bases, and 8 bases had no gene match. This CDR3 is built from 15 residues. The chain's CDR3 is CATSRGTGGHNEQFF. CDR3 DNA sequence: TGTGCCACCAGCCGAGGGACAGGTGGTCACAATGAGCAGTTCTTC.

The genes are TRBV7-2 and TRBJ2-2; weak D call: TRBD1 (6 bases). Germline V CDR1 and CDR2: SGHTA, FQGNSA. Deletions cut 4 bases from V and 1 base from J, with 13 bases between. The CDR3 sequence is 16 residues long. In DNA form, the CDR3 reads TGTGCCAGCAGCTCGACAGGACTCGTGAACACCGGGGAGCTGTTTTTT. Residues: CASSSTGLVNTGELFF.

The chain uses TRBV2 and TRBJ2-3; TRBD2 matches 9 bases. The CDR3 loop spans 18 amino acids. Losses at the gene ends were 4 bases for V and 4 bases for J; bases not matched to a gene: 15. Germline loops: CDR1 SNHLY, CDR2 FYNNEI. CDR3 residues: CASSGRSVAGVKADTQYF. CDR3 sequence (DNA): TGTGCCAGCAGTGGTAGGTCGGTAGCGGGAGTCAAAGCAGATACGCAGTATTTT.

The chain is built from TRBV11-2 and TRBJ2-1; 12 positions agree with TRBD2. The CDR3 totals 16 residues. The germline V gene has CDR1 SGHAT and CDR2 FQNNGV. The junction had 10 bases not matched to a gene; V was cut back by 4 bases and J by 9 bases. The CDR3 DNA follows: TGTGCCAGCAGCTCCGCTCTAGCGGGAGGGCCAACTGAGCAGTTCTTC. It specifies CASSSALAGGPTEQFF. Full variable domain (rest looked up from reference TRBV11-2 and TRBJ2-1): EAGVAQSPRYKIIEKRQSVAFWCNPISGHATLYWYQQILGQGPKLLIQFQNNGVVDDSQLPKDRFSAERLKGVDSTLKIQPAKLEDSAVYLCASSSALAGGPTEQFFGPGTRLTVL.

The rearrangement uses TRBV6-1 and TRBJ2-1; tentative D call: TRBD2 (6 bases). CDR1 is MNHNS, CDR2 SASEGT, per germline. The CDR3 length is 16 residues. V was clipped by 1 base and J by 4 bases, with 14 bases between them. CDR3 residues: CASSEDYRRDYNEQFF. For the CDR3, the DNA is TGTGCCAGCAGTGAAGACTACAGGAGGGATTACAATGAGCAGTTCTTC.

The chain couples TRBV10-3 to TRBJ1-3, with a possible D match to TRBD1 (6 bases). V was clipped by 6 bases and J by 4 bases, with 16 bases between them. Germline V gives CDR1 ENHRY, CDR2 SYGVKD. The CDR3 is made up of 15 amino acids. In nucleotides, the CDR3 is TGTGCCATCAGCGACTTGGACAGAGGGGGAAACACCATATATTTT. As protein: CAISDLDRGGNTIYF.

The chain couples TRBV7-9 to TRBJ2-3, with 7 bases fitting TRBD1. Per the germline V gene, CDR1 is SEHNR and CDR2 is FQNEAQ (reference sequence). With 5 bases clipped from V and 3 bases from J, the junction kept 11 bases outside the gene matches. The CDR3 is 16 residues long. The CDR3 region has the DNA TGTGCCAGCAGCGAACCGGGACAGAGGTTAACAGATACGCAGTATTTT. Protein: CASSEPGQRLTDTQYF.

The gene calls are TRBV25-1 and TRBJ1-2; D not resolved. Germline loops: CDR1 MGHDK, CDR2 SYGVNS. V was pared by 4 bases and J by 0 bases, with 18 bases between. This CDR3 has 17 residues. This CDR3 reads CASSARDGIPSNYGYTF. The DNA for the CDR3 is TGTGCCAGCAGTGCTCGAGACGGGATTCCTTCTAACTATGGCTACACCTTC.

The rearrangement links TRBV5-6 to TRBJ2-7; 11 nucleotides line up with TRBD1. This CDR3 has 15 residues. Trimming took 4 bases from V and 4 from J; bases not matched to a gene: 7. Germline V gene lookup returns CDR1 SGHDT and CDR2 YYEEEE. Written as DNA, the CDR3 is TGTGCCAGCAGCCCACCGGACAGGGGGCCTTACGAGCAGTACTTC. It is translated as CASSPPDRGPYEQYF.

J is TRBJ2-2 and V is TRBV10-3, with TRBD2 matching 7 bases. Unmatched junction bases numbered 4, after V lost 7 bases and J lost 2 bases. The CDR3 sequence is 14 residues long. CDR1 is ENHRY, CDR2 SYGVKD, per germline. As DNA, the CDR3 is TGTGCCATCACGGTAGCGGGTAACACCGGGGAGCTGTTTTTT. It yields the protein CAITVAGNTGELFF.

This CDR3 is CASRQGMEAFF. CDR3 DNA sequence: TGCGCCAGCAGACAGGGCATGGAAGCTTTCTTT. V gene TRBV4-1 combines with J gene TRBJ1-1; tentatively, D is TRBD1 (6 bases). Deletions cut 6 bases from V and 8 bases from J, with 10 bases between. This CDR3 spans 11 amino acids. Germline lookup yields CDR1 MGHRA and CDR2 YSYEKL.

The sample holds a few counts of this clone. The chain employs TRBV4-2 and TRBJ2-7; 9 bases are a match to TRBD1. The CDR3 has 16 residues. With V trimmed by 4 bases and J by 9 bases, 16 bases remained unmatched. Germline values: CDR1 LGHNA, CDR2 YNFKEQ. The CDR3: CASSLKEGTGNSRQYF. For the CDR3, the DNA is TGTGCCAGCAGCCTCAAGGAGGGGACAGGGAACTCCCGGCAGTACTTC.

This chain's CDR3 is CASSQEPGTVGMNTEAFF. In nucleotides, the CDR3 is TGCGCCAGCAGCCAAGAGCCCGGGACAGTAGGGATGAACACTGAAGCTTTCTTT. The V and J genes are TRBV4-1 and TRBJ1-1; 7 bases are a match to TRBD1. V was clipped by 0 bases and J by 0 bases; unmatched bases: 10. Germline CDR1 MGHRA, CDR2 YSYEKL. This CDR3 contains 18 residues.

CDR3 region: CASTDARGQGNEKLFF. DNA for the CDR3: TGTGCCAGCACCGATGCGAGGGGACAGGGAAACGAAAAACTGTTTTTT. The chain carries TRBV7-8 and TRBJ1-4; 9 bases line up with TRBD1. The junction had 14 bases not matched to a gene; V was cut back by 7 bases and J by 8 bases. The germline V gene has CDR1 SGHVS and CDR2 FQNEAQ. This CDR3 spans 16 amino acids.

The chain recombines TRBV9 with TRBJ2-3; D may be TRBD1 (6 bases). Germline V gene sequence: CDR1 SGDLS, CDR2 YYNGEE. The V gene lost 0 bases and the J gene lost 4 bases, with 6 bases spanning the gap. The CDR3 totals 13 residues. CDR3 sequence (DNA): TGTGCCAGCAGCGTAGGGACAGCAGATACGCAGTATTTT. This gives the protein CASSVGTADTQYF.

The chain uses TRBV5-1 and TRBJ2-3; TRBD2 agrees at 8 bases. Unmatched junction bases numbered 6, after V lost 1 base and J lost 2 bases. Per the germline V gene, CDR1 is SGHRS and CDR2 is YFSETQ. There are 16 residues in the CDR3. The CDR3 region has the DNA TGCGCCAGCAGCTTGAGCGGGAGAGTGTCCACAGATACGCAGTATTTT. This gives the protein CASSLSGRVSTDTQYF. Full variable domain (missing parts from reference TRBV5-1 and TRBJ2-3): KAGVTQTPRYLIKTRGQQVTLSCSPISGHRSVSWYQQTPGQGLQFLFEYFSETQRNKGNFPGRFSGRQFSNSRSEMNVSTLELGDSALYLCASSLSGRVSTDTQYFGPGTRLTVL.

The J gene is TRBJ2-5, the V gene TRBV27, with 7 bases matching TRBD1. V was clipped by 6 bases and J by 3 bases; unmatched bases: 4. From germline, CDR1 is MNHEY and CDR2 SMNVEV (reference sequence). CDR3 length equals 13 residues. The CDR3 loop is CASSPTGEETQYF. CDR3 DNA: TGTGCCAGCAGCCCCACAGGGGAAGAGACCCAGTACTTC.

This clone was observed a handful of times. The chain links TRBV13 to TRBJ1-2; D is perhaps TRBD1 (6 bases). The CDR3 contains 15 residues. Germline V gene data show CDR1 as PRHDT and CDR2 as FYEKMQ (reference sequence). V lost 7 bases and J lost 1, with 16 bases in between. This CDR3 is CASTITGYVNYGYTF. CDR3 bases: TGTGCCAGCACGATAACAGGGTATGTTAACTATGGCTACACCTTC.

The gene calls are TRBV28 and TRBJ2-2; tentative D call: TRBD1 (6 bases). The CDR3 contains 16 residues. Germline lookup yields CDR1 MDHEN and CDR2 SYDVKM. Trimming removed 3 bases at V and 3 bases at J, with 14 bases between. The CDR3 loop is CASSFLPGAHTGELFF. CDR3 DNA sequence: TGTGCCAGCAGTTTTTTGCCAGGGGCCCACACCGGGGAGCTGTTTTTT.

This chain uses TRBV28 with TRBJ1-2; 7 positions match TRBD1. The CDR3 is made up of 13 amino acids. V lost 7 bases to trimming and J lost 12 bases; unmatched junction nucleotides: 14. CDR1 is MDHEN and CDR2 is SYDVKM in the germline V gene. CDR3 residues: CASTLAPGTVNTF. The CDR3 bases are TGTGCCAGCACTCTGGCCCCCGGGACAGTAAACACCTTC.

This chain connects TRBV5-1 to TRBJ2-7, with 8 bases that match TRBD1. Trimming cost V 1 base and J 5 bases; bases outside gene matches: 8. The germline V gene encodes CDR1 SGHRS and CDR2 YFSETQ. The CDR3 is 15 residues long. In DNA form, the CDR3 reads TGCGCCAGCAGCTTGTCTTGGACAGGGTCCCACGAGCAGTACTTC. The encoded protein is CASSLSWTGSHEQYF.

Only a few counts were recorded for this clone. The rearrangement uses TRBV6-5 and TRBJ1-2, with D tentatively TRBD1 (5 bases). CDR1 is MNHEY and CDR2 is SVGAGI in the germline V gene. Trimming stripped 9 bases from V and 1 base from J, with 9 bases between. The CDR3 has 12 amino acids. Here the CDR3 reads CASRQNNYGYTF. CDR3 sequence (DNA): TGTGCCAGTAGACAGAATAACTATGGCTACACCTTC.